The T cell receptor beta chain under discussion was sequenced for a study of cytomegalovirus exposure and HLA in healthy donors. 60 Vbeta and 13 Jbeta primers were used in PCR. Generated by immunoSEQ multiplex PCR, the TCRdb table keeps only in-frame clones and is missing some. Among about 110,000 clones, 55% to 80% were seen once, and the ten largest hold roughly 2.4%. In the case of this clone: Its specificity is unknown.

General study points: Researchers catalogued 164 TCR beta chains as cytomegalovirus-associated. Several top significant clusters appeared, in a later analysis, to be linked to common viral pathogens. Certain sequence variants were highly shared and formed a cluster, and this cluster was likely a sequencing artifact.

The TCR comes from a woman aged 25-40 years in good health and CMV-seronegative. The sample comprised PBMCs.

The CDR3 here is CASSLSGRAREQYF. The DNA of the CDR3 is TGTGCCAGCAGTTTAAGCGGGAGGGCTCGTGAGCAGTACTTC. V usage is TRBV27 and J usage is TRBJ2-7; TRBD2 aligns across 10 bases. Germline-derived CDR1 and CDR2 are MNHEY and SMNVEV (reference sequence). The CDR3 length is 14 residues. V lost 2 bases to trimming and J lost 7 bases; unmatched junction nucleotides: 5.